The sequence of this T cell receptor beta chain was determined in a study of blood T cell repertoires in COVID-19. Whole-study context: Acute and convalescent COVID-19 specimens originated in the United States, Italy and Spain.

The germline V and J ends were trimmed by 1 base and 5 bases, with 9 bases remaining between them. The CDR3 runs 14 residues. The V gene's germline CDR1 is SGHTA and CDR2 FQGNSA. Clones were sequenced by immunoSEQ multiplex PCR, and TCRdb holds only the in-frame ones, with some missing. Among over 150,000 clones, over 75% were seen once, and the ten largest hold 7%. This receptor was taken from a woman aged 45-60 years who had recovered from COVID-19. Material for sequencing was PBMCs or T cells enriched from blood (not recorded which). This chain connects TRBV7-2 to TRBJ1-3; D remains ambiguous. The CDR3 nucleotides read TGTGCCAGCAGCTTAGACACAGTGCGAAACACCATATATTTT. Residues: CASSLDTVRNTIYF. The full variable domain, completed using reference TRBV7-2 and TRBJ1-3, is GAGVSQSPSNKVTEKGKDVELRCDPISGHTALYWYRQSLGQGLEFLIYFQGNSAPDKSGLPSDRFSAERTGGSVSTLTIQRTQQEDSAVYLCASSLDTVRNTIYFGEGSWLTVV.